A single sample gave rise to the 12 T cell receptor beta chains below, sequenced in a study of blood T cell repertoires in COVID-19. The assay was immunoSEQ multiplex PCR, and TCRdb's table has in-frame clones only and misses some. The sample carries 310,000 or so clones, roughly 90% recorded once. Sample: peripheral blood. The receptors originated from a man between 18 and 35 years old who had recovered from COVID-19.

This clone was picked up a small number of times. The J gene is TRBJ2-7, the V gene TRBV4-1; 9 bases match TRBD1. Germline V lookup: CDR1 MGHRA, CDR2 YSYEKL. The CDR3 loop spans 14 amino acids. V was clipped by 5 bases and J by 2 bases; unmatched bases: 4. DNA for the CDR3: TGCGCCAGCAGCATACGGGACAGGGCCTACGAGCAGTACTTC. It translates to CASSIRDRAYEQYF.

J is TRBJ2-7 and V is TRBV25-1, with D perhaps matching TRBD1 (6 bases). Between the trimmed V and J ends, which lost 4 bases and 5 bases, there was a span of 15 bases. The CDR3 runs to 14 residues. Germline CDR1 and CDR2: MGHDK and SYGVNS. The CDR3 DNA follows: TGTGCCAGCAGTGGGTCAGGGGCGAAGAACGAGCAGTACTTC. It specifies CASSGSGAKNEQYF.

This chain uses TRBV5-1 with TRBJ2-3; a possible D gene is TRBD2 (5 bases). Germline loops: CDR1 SGHRS, CDR2 YFSETQ. The CDR3 extends over 13 amino acids. The V and J ends lost 0 bases and 4 bases respectively, with 6 bases between them. The CDR3 bases are TGCGCCAGCAGCTTGGAGAGGGCAGATACGCAGTATTTT. Its protein is CASSLERADTQYF. The variable domain in full, with the rest retrieved from reference TRBV5-1 and TRBJ2-3, is KAGVTQTPRYLIKTRGQQVTLSCSPISGHRSVSWYQQTPGQGLQFLFEYFSETQRNKGNFPGRFSGRQFSNSRSEMNVSTLELGDSALYLCASSLERADTQYFGPGTRLTVL.

The chain links TRBV4-1 to TRBJ1-1; no definite D call. Trimming took off 1 base at V and 5 bases at J, with 14 bases between the two ends. The CDR3 length is 15 residues. The germline V gene encodes CDR1 MGHRA and CDR2 YSYEKL. This CDR3 is CASSQGVGRGTEAFF. In nucleotides, the CDR3 is TGCGCCAGCAGCCAAGGGGTAGGTCGGGGAACTGAAGCTTTCTTT.

The CDR3 bases are TGCGCCAGCAGCTTGGAGCCCTACGAGCAGTACTTC. This sequence encodes CASSLEPYEQYF. The chain recombines TRBV5-1 with TRBJ2-7; D uncertain. This CDR3 region has 12 residues. Between the trimmed V and J ends, which lost 0 bases and 2 bases, there was a span of 3 bases. CDR1 is SGHRS, CDR2 YFSETQ, per germline. Full variable domain (outside the CDR3, taken from reference TRBV5-1 and TRBJ2-7): KAGVTQTPRYLIKTRGQQVTLSCSPISGHRSVSWYQQTPGQGLQFLFEYFSETQRNKGNFPGRFSGRQFSNSRSEMNVSTLELGDSALYLCASSLEPYEQYFGPGTRLTVT.

The chain couples TRBV27 to TRBJ1-1; tentatively, D is TRBD1 (6 bases). There are 14 residues in the CDR3. V shed 0 bases and J shed 6 bases, with 11 bases lying between them. Germline V gives CDR1 MNHEY, CDR2 SMNVEV (reference sequence). The CDR3 spells CASSLSLQGAEAFF. CDR3 coding DNA: TGTGCCAGCAGTTTATCGTTACAGGGTGCTGAAGCTTTCTTT.

This chain connects TRBV11-2 to TRBJ2-7; 12 bases are shared with TRBD2. CDR1 and CDR2 from the germline V gene are SGHAT and FQNNGV. Germline trimming cut 2 bases from V and 3 bases from J; bases unmatched to any gene: 5. The CDR3 extends over 16 amino acids. The CDR3 is CASSLFTTSGSYEQYF. The CDR3 coding sequence is TGTGCCAGCAGCTTATTCACGACTAGCGGGAGCTACGAGCAGTACTTC.

The chain has TRBV30 and TRBJ1-2, with unresolved D. Trimming removed 0 bases at V and 3 bases at J, with 8 bases between. Germline V gives CDR1 GTSNPN, CDR2 SVGIG (reference sequence). This CDR3 is 13 amino acids long. CDR3 amino acids: CAWSVAADYGYTF. For the CDR3, the DNA is TGTGCCTGGAGTGTAGCAGCGGACTATGGCTACACCTTC.

The genes are TRBV9 and TRBJ1-1; 8 bases align to TRBD1. Trimming at V came to 4 bases and at J to 4 bases, leaving 9 bases not matched to a gene. Germline V gives CDR1 SGDLS, CDR2 YYNGEE. CDR3 length: 15 residues. CDR3 bases: TGTGCCAGCAGCCCCGGTAGTACAGGGGGCACTGAAGCTTTCTTT. It translates to CASSPGSTGGTEAFF.

The chain employs TRBV6-6 and TRBJ1-2, with 7 bases fitting TRBD1. The CDR3 totals 15 residues. The V and J ends lost 6 bases and 2 bases, in that order; junction bases with no gene match: 9. Germline loops: CDR1 MNHNY, CDR2 SVGAGI (reference sequence). This CDR3 is CASRNGGGDNYGYTF. CDR3 DNA sequence: TGTGCCAGCAGAAACGGAGGGGGCGACAACTATGGCTACACCTTC.

The chain joins TRBV5-1 to TRBJ2-5; perhaps TRBD1 as D (5 bases). V was clipped by 4 bases and J by 0 bases, with 13 bases between them. Germline CDR1 SGHRS, CDR2 YFSETQ. The CDR3 contains 15 residues. The CDR3 DNA is TGCGCCAGCAGCGCTCTGACAGAGTACCAAGAGACCCAGTACTTC. Translating it yields CASSALTEYQETQYF.

J is TRBJ2-7 and V is TRBV5-1; 7 bases are a match to TRBD1. Germline CDR1 SGHRS, CDR2 YFSETQ. The CDR3 length is 13 residues. V was clipped by 4 bases and J by 4 bases; unmatched bases: 5. The CDR3 DNA sequence: TGCGCCAGCAGCGCATACAGGGGTTACGAGCAGTACTTC. As protein: CASSAYRGYEQYF.